These 14 T cell receptor beta chains originate from one sample sequenced in a study of T cells in women clearing cervical HPV infection. Sequenced by immunoSEQ multiplex PCR; TCRdb stores in-frame clones only, minus some. This listing includes tens of thousands of clones. Source material: blood buffy coat. These TCRs come from a woman between 18 and 70 years old with a cervical HPV16 infection that either progressed to CIN3+ or cleared (not recorded which).

Notes on this clone: Read data end 3 residues before the CDR3 end; the end is taken from the germline J gene. The V call is TRBV2, the J call TRBJ1-6, with TRBD1 matching over 7 bases. CDR1 SNHLY and CDR2 FYNNEI come from the germline V gene. The J segment lost 6 bases and the V segment lost 7 bases, leaving 6 bases of the junction unmatched. The CDR3 is made up of 14 amino acids. The CDR3 sequence is CASNRDRLNSPLHF. The part of the CDR3 DNA that was read is TGTGCCAGCAACCGGGACAGACTTAATTCACCC.

On this clone: Read coverage stops 3 residues before the CDR3 terminus; the germline J gene supplies the remainder. This chain joins TRBV19 and TRBJ1-1; the D is unclear. CDR1 and CDR2 from the germline V gene are LNHDA and SQIVND (reference sequence). V was trimmed by 6 bases and J by 0 bases, leaving 8 bases between them. The CDR3 is made up of 13 amino acids. This chain's CDR3 is CASRTLLNTEAFF. The sequenced CDR3 bases are TGTGCCAGTAGGACACTTCTGAACACTGAA.

On this clone: The CDR3 goes on 3 residues after the read ends, and that part is filled in from the germline J gene. The chain has TRBV5-1 and TRBJ2-7; 10 bases map to TRBD2. CDR1 and CDR2 from the germline V gene are SGHRS and YFSETQ. The ends lost 1 base at V and 3 bases at J; junction bases unmatched: 4. CDR3 length: 15 amino acids. CDR3 DNA (partial): TGCGCCAGCAGCTTGACCGGACTAGCGGTCTACGAG. Protein sequence: CASSLTGLAVYE. The full-length CDR3 reads as CASSLTGLAVYEQYF.

The CDR3 spells CASSLEWRWGQSSYDYTF. The covered CDR3 bases are TGTGCCAGCAGCTTAGAGTGGAGGTGGGGGCAATCGTCCTACGAC. This rearrangement joins TRBV7-6 to TRBJ1-2; D is possibly TRBD1 (6 bases). The read finishes 3 residues shy of the CDR3 end, and the germline J gene is used to complete it. The CDR3 runs to 18 residues. Germline CDR1 is SGHVS and CDR2 is FNYEAQ.

In the case of this clone: Read data end 3 residues before the CDR3 end; the end is taken from the germline J gene. This rearrangement joins TRBV29-1 to TRBJ2-7, with 10 bases identical to TRBD1. The CDR3 covers 13 residues. V was clipped by 5 bases and J by 3 bases; unmatched bases: 4. Germline assignment: CDR1 SQVTM and CDR2 ANQGSEA. CDR3 sequence reads: CSVRDRGVYEQYF. The sequenced part of the CDR3 DNA is TGCAGCGTTCGGGACAGGGGCGTCTACGAG.

The CDR3 DNA, read in part, is TGTGCCAGTGGGGGTACAGGGGGCCCAAATCAGCCC. Translation: CASGGTGGPNQP. The full CDR3 protein is CASGGTGGPNQPQHF. This chain links TRBV2 with TRBJ1-5; 9 bases agree with TRBD1. With the read ending 3 residues before the CDR3 end, the germline J gene is used to fill in that end. After removal of 9 bases from V and 4 bases from J, the junction contained 10 bases not matched to a gene. Germline loops: CDR1 SNHLY, CDR2 FYNNEI. The CDR3 spans 15 residues.

With regard to this clone: Read sequence stops 3 residues before the CDR3 end, and the germline J gene provides the missing end. The chain carries TRBV5-4 and TRBJ2-2; D may be TRBD1 (6 bases). With 2 bases removed from V and 3 bases from J, the gap between germline ends came to 8 bases. This CDR3 spans 14 amino acids. The germline V gene encodes CDR1 SGHNT and CDR2 YYREEE (reference sequence). The CDR3 is CASSFDRYTGELFF. The sequenced part of the CDR3 DNA is TGTGCCAGCAGCTTCGACAGGTACACCGGGGAG.

On this clone: The read falls 3 residues short of the CDR3 end, and the missing part is taken from the germline J gene. The chain joins TRBV19 to TRBJ2-2; 10 bases match TRBD2. Germline values: CDR1 LNHDA, CDR2 SQIVND (reference sequence). The CDR3 covers 17 residues. J was trimmed by 6 bases and V by 3 bases; bases with no gene match: 10. CDR3 bases read: TGTGCCAGTAGTATGGTCCCTCCAGCGGGGGGGCCCGGGGAG. Translating it yields CASSMVPPAGGPGE. Given in full, the CDR3 is CASSMVPPAGGPGELFF. The variable domain in full, with the rest retrieved from reference TRBV19 and TRBJ2-2, is DGGITQSPKYLFRKEGQNVTLSCEQNLNHDAMYWYRQDPGQGLRLIYYSQIVNDFQKGDIAEGYSVSREKKESFPLTVTSAQKNPTAFYLCASSMVPPAGGPGELFFGEGSRLTVL.

Note on this clone: The CDR3 is cut off 3 residues early in the read; its end comes from the germline J gene. The rearrangement joins TRBV20-1 to TRBJ2-5; 7 nucleotides match TRBD2. CDR3 length equals 15 residues. Germline V CDR1 and CDR2: DFQATT, SNEGSKA (reference sequence). J lost 2 bases, V lost 6 bases, and 12 bases had no gene match. The CDR3 bases that were read are TGCAGTGCACCTCGTGGGGGGGTGAGTCAAGAGACC. It translates to CSAPRGGVSQET. The CDR3 in its entirety is CSAPRGGVSQETQYF.

A note on this clone: The read halts 3 residues ahead of the CDR3 end, with the missing end drawn from the germline J gene. The chain has TRBV29-1 and TRBJ2-1; D is ambiguous. V was trimmed by 6 bases and J by 0 bases, leaving 15 bases between them. The CDR3 is made up of 15 amino acids. Germline V gene sequence: CDR1 SQVTM, CDR2 ANQGSEA. Incomplete CDR3 DNA: TGCAGCGTGCCTATTAGTCCCCCCTCCTACAATGAG. Translation: CSVPISPPSYNE. The full CDR3 reads CSVPISPPSYNEQFF.

A remark on this clone: The read ends 3 residues before the CDR3 terminus; that terminus is restored from the germline J gene. The chain couples TRBV7-3 to TRBJ1-6; D is perhaps TRBD1 (5 bases). Germline V CDR1 and CDR2: SGHTA, FQGTGA. The CDR3 spans 15 residues. The V gene lost 2 bases and the J gene lost 4 bases, with 9 bases spanning the gap. The sequenced part of the CDR3 DNA is TGTGCCAGCAGCTTACAGGGAGAGTATAATTCACCC. Encoded protein: CASSLQGEYNSP. The CDR3, in full, reads CASSLQGEYNSPLHF.

As concerns this clone: With the read ending 3 residues before the CDR3 end, the germline J gene is used to fill in that end. V usage is TRBV20-1 and J usage is TRBJ1-6; 10 bases align to TRBD1. CDR1 DFQATT and CDR2 SNEGSKA come from the germline V gene (reference sequence). Trimming took 0 bases from V and 6 from J; bases not matched to a gene: 5. The CDR3 runs to 16 residues. CDR3 protein: CSARDGTGVPNSPLHF. The covered CDR3 bases are TGCAGTGCTAGAGACGGGACAGGGGTGCCTAATTCACCC.

The CDR3 sequence: CASSQVGATTHEQYF. The sequenced CDR3 bases are TGTGCCAGCAGCCAGGTGGGCGCCACCACTCACGAG. The V gene is TRBV14, the J gene TRBJ2-7; no clear D gene. Coverage ceases 3 residues before the CDR3 finishes, and the germline J gene fills in the end. The CDR3 is 15 residues long. Germline assignment: CDR1 SGHDN and CDR2 FVKESK. V lost 3 bases and J 5 bases, leaving 17 bases between the germline ends.

Here the CDR3 reads CASSLSRLGTDTQYF. CDR3 bases read: TGTGCCAGCAGCCTCTCTAGACTCGGGACAGATACG. V and J are TRBV6-2 or TRBV6-3 and TRBJ2-3; D gene unclear. The read comes to an end 3 residues before the CDR3 does, leaving the germline J gene to fill in the end. The CDR3 extends over 15 amino acids. Germline-derived CDR1 and CDR2 are MNHEY and SVGEGT. The V end lost 6 bases, the J end lost 3 bases, and 16 bases lay between the germline ends.